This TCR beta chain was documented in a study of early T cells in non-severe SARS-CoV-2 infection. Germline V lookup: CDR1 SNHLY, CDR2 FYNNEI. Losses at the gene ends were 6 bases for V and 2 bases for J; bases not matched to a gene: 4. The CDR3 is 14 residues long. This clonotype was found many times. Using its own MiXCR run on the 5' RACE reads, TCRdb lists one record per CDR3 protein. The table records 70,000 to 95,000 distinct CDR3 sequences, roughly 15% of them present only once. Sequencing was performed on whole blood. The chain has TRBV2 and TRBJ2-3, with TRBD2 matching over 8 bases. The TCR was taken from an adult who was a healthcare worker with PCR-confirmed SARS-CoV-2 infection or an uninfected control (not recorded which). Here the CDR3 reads CASRELAATDTQYF. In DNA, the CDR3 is TGTGCCAGCAGAGAACTAGCGGCCACAGATACGCAGTATTTT.